This TCR beta chain was documented in a study of blood T cell repertoires in COVID-19. Looking at the study overall: Samples taken during acute and convalescent COVID-19 were collected in the United States, Italy and Spain. Sources were T cells, B-cell-depleted T cells, or PBMCs; the material itself was cDNA or gDNA.

Germline V lookup: CDR1 LNHDA, CDR2 SQIVND (reference sequence). CDR3 length: 15 amino acids. V was shortened by 3 bases and J by 8 bases, with 17 bases between the two germline ends. In the study's own analysis: Reference gene primer amplification in the assay estimated nucleated cell counts. Data came from immunoSEQ multiplex PCR; TCRdb stores just in-frame clones and leaves some out. The V and J calls and clone size come from that table; D and trimming were worked out from the DNA. This sample has 91,000 or so clones, with just under 90% found just once. The chain uses TRBV19 and TRBJ2-1, with D possibly TRBD2 on 6 matching bases. Sequencing was carried out using peripheral blood. The sequence was obtained from a human donor in a cohort sampled during active COVID-19. The CDR3 region has the DNA TGTGCCAGTAGTATCCAGGGAGGTCGTTTGCATGAGCAGTTCTTC. Translated: CASSIQGGRLHEQFF.